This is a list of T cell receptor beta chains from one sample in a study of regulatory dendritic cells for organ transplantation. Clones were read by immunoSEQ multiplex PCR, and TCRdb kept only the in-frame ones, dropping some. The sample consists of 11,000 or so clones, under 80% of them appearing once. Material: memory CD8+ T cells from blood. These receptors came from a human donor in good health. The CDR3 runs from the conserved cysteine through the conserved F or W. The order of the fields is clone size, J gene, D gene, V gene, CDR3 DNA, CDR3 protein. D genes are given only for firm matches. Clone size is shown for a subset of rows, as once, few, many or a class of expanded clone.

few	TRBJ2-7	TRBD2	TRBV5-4	TGTGCCAGCTCCGGGGGGGGCGCCGAGCAGTACTTC	CASSGGGAEQYF
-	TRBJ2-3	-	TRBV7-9	TGTGCCAGCAGCTTAGAACGTTATACGCAGTATTTT	CASSLERYTQYF
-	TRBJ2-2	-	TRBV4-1	TGCGCCAGCAGCCAACCGTATACCGGGGAGCTGTTTTTT	CASSQPYTGELFF
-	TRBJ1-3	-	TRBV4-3	TGCGCCAGCAGCCGAATAACAGGGCCTGCTCTTGAAAACACCATATATTTT	CASSRITGPALENTIYF
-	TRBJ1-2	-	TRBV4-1	TGCGCCAGCAGCCAACTCAGGGGAAACTATGGCTACACCTTC	CASSQLRGNYGYTF
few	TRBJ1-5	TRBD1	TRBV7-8	TGTGCCAGCAGCTCCTCTTCCGGGACAGGGGACCGTCAGCCCCAGCATTTT	CASSSSSGTGDRQPQHF
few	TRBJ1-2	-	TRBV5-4	TGTGCCAGCAGCTCCTCGGGGGGGTGGGCTTATGGCTACACCTTC	CASSSSGGWAYGYTF
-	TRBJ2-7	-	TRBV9	TGTGCCAGCAGCGTAGCTACTTGGGGAGAGCAGTACTTC	CASSVATWGEQYF
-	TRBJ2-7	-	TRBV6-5	TGTGCCAGCAGGTCAGTTAATTACGAGCAGTACTTC	CASRSVNYEQYF
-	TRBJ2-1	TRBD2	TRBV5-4	TGTGCCAGCAGCTTCACTAGCGGGAGTTCCCATGAGCAGTTCTTC	CASSFTSGSSHEQFF
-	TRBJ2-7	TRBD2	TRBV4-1	TGCGCCAGCAGCACTAGCGGACTTAGGTACGAGCAGTACTTC	CASSTSGLRYEQYF
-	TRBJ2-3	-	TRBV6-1	TGTGCCAGCAGTGAAAACAGCCGGGGCACAGATACGCAGTATTTT	CASSENSRGTDTQYF
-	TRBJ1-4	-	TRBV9	TGTGCCAGCAGCGGGGGTCCTGGGAATGAAAAACTGTTTTTT	CASSGGPGNEKLFF
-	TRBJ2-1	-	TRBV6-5	TGTGCCAGCAGCCTAGGGTGGGGCGTTCACAATGAGCAGTTCTTC	CASSLGWGVHNEQFF
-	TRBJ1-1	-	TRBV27	TGTGCCAGCAGTTTATCTTGGCTAAGGCAGGGACACCTGAACACTGAAGCTTTCTTT	CASSLSWLRQGHLNTEAFF
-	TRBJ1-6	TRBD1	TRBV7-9	TGTGCCAGCAGCTCGCATGACATACAGGGGGCGGAATCACCCCTCCACTTT	CASSSHDIQGAESPLHF
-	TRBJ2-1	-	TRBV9	TGTACCAGCAGCGTGACGGGAGATCACTACAATGAGCAGTTCTTC	CTSSVTGDHYNEQFF
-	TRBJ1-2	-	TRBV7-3	TGTGCCAGCAGCGGGACCCTAATCTATGGCTACACCTTC	CASSGTLIYGYTF
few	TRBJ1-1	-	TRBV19	TGTGCCAGTAGTTCCAGGACTGCCGAGAACACTGAAGCTTTCTTT	CASSSRTAENTEAFF
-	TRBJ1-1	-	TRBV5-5	TGTGCCAGCAGCCCTCCTCCCTACATGAACACTGAAGCTTTCTTT	CASSPPPYMNTEAFF
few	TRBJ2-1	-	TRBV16	TGTGCCAGCAGCCAAAATCGGGGCGTGAAGGAGCAGTTCTTC	CASSQNRGVKEQFF
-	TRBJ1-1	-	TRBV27	TGTGCCAGCAGTTTCGAGTCGATGGGCACTGAAGCTTTCTTT	CASSFESMGTEAFF
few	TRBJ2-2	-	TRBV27	TGTGCCAGCAGTTTAGTTCTTGCCGGGGAGCTGTTTTTT	CASSLVLAGELFF
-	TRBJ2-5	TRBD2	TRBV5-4	TGTGCCAGCAGCTTGGCGGGGGGGGCCGAGACCCAGTACTTC	CASSLAGGAETQYF
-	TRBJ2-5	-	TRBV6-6	TGTGCCAGCAGCCTGGGGGAGACCCAGTACTTC	CASSLGETQYF
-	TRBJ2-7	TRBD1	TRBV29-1	TGCAGCGTCTCCGGGACAGGGATTCTGAACGAGCAGTACTTC	CSVSGTGILNEQYF
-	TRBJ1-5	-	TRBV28	TGTGCCAGCTCGTCGGGGAACCAGCCCCAGCATTTT	CASSSGNQPQHF
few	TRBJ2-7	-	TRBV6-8	TGTGCCAGCAGTACGAAGAAAGAGCAGTACTTC	CASSTKKEQYF
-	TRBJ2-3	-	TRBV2	TGTGCCGGGCGGGGCGGAGCTCCCCGGGATACGCAGTATTTT	CAGRGGAPRDTQYF
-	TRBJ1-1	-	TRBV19	TGTGCCACCAGGGAGGAGAGAAGGAACACTGAAGCTTTCTTT	CATREERRNTEAFF
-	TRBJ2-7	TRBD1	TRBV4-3	TGCGCCAGCAGCCAGTCCGGGACAGGTTTCCGAGAGCAGTACTTC	CASSQSGTGFREQYF
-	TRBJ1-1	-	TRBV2	TGTGCCAGCAGGCTCGGACGGGAAACTGAAGCTTTCTTT	CASRLGRETEAFF
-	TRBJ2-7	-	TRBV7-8	TGTGCCAGCAGCTTACCAACGACAGATCTCGGGGTTCACGAGCAGTACTTC	CASSLPTTDLGVHEQYF
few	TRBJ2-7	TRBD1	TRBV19	TGTGCCAGTAGCCGTAACCGACAGGGGGTCACCTACGAGCAGTACTTC	CASSRNRQGVTYEQYF
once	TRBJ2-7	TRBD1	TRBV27	TGTGCCAGCAGTTTAGGACCTGGACAGGGTTCCTACGAGCAGTACTTC	CASSLGPGQGSYEQYF
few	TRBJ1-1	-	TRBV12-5	TGTGCCCTCACTCAGGGAGGTACTGAAGCTTTCTTT	CALTQGGTEAFF